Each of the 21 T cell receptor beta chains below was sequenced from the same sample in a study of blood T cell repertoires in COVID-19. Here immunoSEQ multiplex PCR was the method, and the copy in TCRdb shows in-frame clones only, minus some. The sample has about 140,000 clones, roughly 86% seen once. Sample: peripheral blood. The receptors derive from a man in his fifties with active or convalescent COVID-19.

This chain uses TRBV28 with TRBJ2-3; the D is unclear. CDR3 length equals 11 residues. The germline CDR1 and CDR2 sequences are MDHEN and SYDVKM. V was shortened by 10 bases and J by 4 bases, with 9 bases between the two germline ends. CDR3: CATKRADTQYF. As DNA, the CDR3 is TGTGCCACTAAAAGAGCAGATACGCAGTATTTT.

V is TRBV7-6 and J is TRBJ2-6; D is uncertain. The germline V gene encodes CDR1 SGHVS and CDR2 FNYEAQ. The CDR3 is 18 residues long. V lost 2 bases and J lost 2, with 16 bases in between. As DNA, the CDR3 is TGTGCCAGCAGCTTACTCTTTAGAGGAAAAGCTGGGGCCAACGTCCTGACTTTC. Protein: CASSLLFRGKAGANVLTF.

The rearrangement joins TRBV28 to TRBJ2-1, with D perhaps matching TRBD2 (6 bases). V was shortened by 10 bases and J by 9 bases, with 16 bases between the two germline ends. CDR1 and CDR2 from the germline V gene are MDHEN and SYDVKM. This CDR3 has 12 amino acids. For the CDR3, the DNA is TGTGCCATCGCGGGGCGTCCTTTTGAGCAGTTCTTC. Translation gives CAIAGRPFEQFF. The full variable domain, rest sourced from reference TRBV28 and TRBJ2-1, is DVKVTQSSRYLVKRTGEKVFLECVQDMDHENMFWYRQDPGLGLRLIYFSYDVKMKEKGDIPEGYSVSREKKERFSLILESASTNQTSMYLCAIAGRPFEQFFGPGTRLTVL.

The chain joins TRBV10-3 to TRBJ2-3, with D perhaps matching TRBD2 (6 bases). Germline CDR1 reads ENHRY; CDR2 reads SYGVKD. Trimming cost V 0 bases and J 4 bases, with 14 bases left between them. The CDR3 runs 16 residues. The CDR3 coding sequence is TGTGCCATCAGTGAGTCCGGGGGAATGGGCCCAGATACGCAGTATTTT. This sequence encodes CAISESGGMGPDTQYF.

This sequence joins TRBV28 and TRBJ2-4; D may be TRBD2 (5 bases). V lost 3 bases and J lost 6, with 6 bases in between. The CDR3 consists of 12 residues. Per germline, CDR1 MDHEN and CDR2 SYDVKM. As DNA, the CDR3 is TGTGCCAGCAGTTTCCGGGGAAACATTCAGTACTTC. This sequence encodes CASSFRGNIQYF.

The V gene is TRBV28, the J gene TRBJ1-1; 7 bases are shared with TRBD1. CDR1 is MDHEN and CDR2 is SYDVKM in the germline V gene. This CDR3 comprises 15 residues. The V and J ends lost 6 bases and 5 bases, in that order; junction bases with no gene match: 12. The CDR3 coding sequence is TGTGCCAGCAGCACCCTCCCGACAGGGCGGACTGAAGCTTTCTTT. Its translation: CASSTLPTGRTEAFF.

For the CDR3, the DNA is TGTGCCAGCAGTGAAATAACTAGTCCGCGAGAGACCCAGTACTTC. Protein: CASSEITSPRETQYF. The J gene is TRBJ2-5, the V gene TRBV2; a weak D match, TRBD2 (5 bases). Germline CDR1 SNHLY, CDR2 FYNNEI. V shed 2 bases and J shed 4 bases, with 14 bases lying between them. CDR3 length: 15 amino acids.

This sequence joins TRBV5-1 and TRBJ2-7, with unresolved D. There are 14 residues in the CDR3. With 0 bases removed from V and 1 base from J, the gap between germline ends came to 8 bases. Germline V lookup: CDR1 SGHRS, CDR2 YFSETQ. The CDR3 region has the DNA TGCGCCAGCAGCTTGGCTACCAGGTCCTACGAGCAGTACTTC. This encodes CASSLATRSYEQYF.

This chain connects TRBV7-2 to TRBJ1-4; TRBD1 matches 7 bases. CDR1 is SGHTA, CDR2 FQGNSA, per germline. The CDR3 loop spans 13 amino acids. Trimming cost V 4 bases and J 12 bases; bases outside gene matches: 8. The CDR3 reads CASSSEGRGELFF. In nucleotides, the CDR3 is TGTGCCAGCAGCTCCGAGGGCAGGGGGGAACTGTTTTTT.

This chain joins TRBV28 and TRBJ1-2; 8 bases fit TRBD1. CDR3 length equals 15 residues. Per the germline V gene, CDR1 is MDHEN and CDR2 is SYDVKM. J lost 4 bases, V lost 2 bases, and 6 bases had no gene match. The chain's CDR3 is CASSLTNRGIYGYTF. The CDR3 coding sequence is TGTGCCAGCAGTTTAACCAACAGGGGGATCTATGGCTACACCTTC.

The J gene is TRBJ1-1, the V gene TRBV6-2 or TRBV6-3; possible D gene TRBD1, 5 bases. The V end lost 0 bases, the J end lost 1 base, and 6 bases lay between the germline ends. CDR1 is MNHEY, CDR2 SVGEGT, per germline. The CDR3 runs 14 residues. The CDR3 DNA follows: TGTGCCAGCAGTTACTCCGACAGGAACACTGAAGCTTTCTTT. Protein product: CASSYSDRNTEAFF.

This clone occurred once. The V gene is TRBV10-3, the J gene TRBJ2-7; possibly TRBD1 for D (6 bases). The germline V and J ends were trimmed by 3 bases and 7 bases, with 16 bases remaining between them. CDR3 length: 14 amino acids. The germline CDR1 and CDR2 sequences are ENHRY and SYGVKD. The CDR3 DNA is TGTGCCATCAGTGAATGGGGGACACGTCGGGAGCAGTACTTC. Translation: CAISEWGTRREQYF.

The CDR3 here is CASSLRGNSNQPQHF. The CDR3 DNA sequence: TGTGCCAGCAGCTTACGGGGGAATAGCAATCAGCCCCAGCATTTT. This chain uses TRBV5-5 with TRBJ1-5; D may be TRBD1 (5 bases). Trimming pared 2 bases from V and 0 bases from J, leaving 9 bases between. CDR1 and CDR2 from the germline V gene are SGHKS and YYEKEE (reference sequence). This CDR3 comprises 15 residues. Filled out from reference TRBV5-5 and TRBJ1-5, the complete variable domain reads DAGVTQSPTHLIKTRGQQVTLRCSPISGHKSVSWYQQVLGQGPQFIFQYYEKEERGRGNFPDRFSARQFPNYSSELNVNALLLGDSALYLCASSLRGNSNQPQHFGDGTRLSIL.

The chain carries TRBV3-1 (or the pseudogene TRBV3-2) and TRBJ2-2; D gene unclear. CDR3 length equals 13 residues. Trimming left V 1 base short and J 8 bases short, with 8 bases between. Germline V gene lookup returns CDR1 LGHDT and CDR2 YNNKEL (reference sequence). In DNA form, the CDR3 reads TGTGCCAGCAGCCAAGTTCTCGTTGGGGAGCTGTTTTTT. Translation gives CASSQVLVGELFF.

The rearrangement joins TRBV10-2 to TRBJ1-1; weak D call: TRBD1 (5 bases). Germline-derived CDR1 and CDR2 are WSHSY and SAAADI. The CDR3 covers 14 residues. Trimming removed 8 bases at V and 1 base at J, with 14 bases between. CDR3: CASSLTEQNTEAFF. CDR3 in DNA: TGCGCCAGCTCCTTGACAGAACAGAACACTGAAGCTTTCTTT.

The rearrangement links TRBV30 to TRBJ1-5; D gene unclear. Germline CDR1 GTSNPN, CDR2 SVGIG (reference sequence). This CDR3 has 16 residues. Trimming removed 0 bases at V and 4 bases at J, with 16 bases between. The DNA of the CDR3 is TGTGCCTGGAGTGTAAAAGGGAGAACTACTAATCAGCCCCAGCATTTT. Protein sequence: CAWSVKGRTTNQPQHF.

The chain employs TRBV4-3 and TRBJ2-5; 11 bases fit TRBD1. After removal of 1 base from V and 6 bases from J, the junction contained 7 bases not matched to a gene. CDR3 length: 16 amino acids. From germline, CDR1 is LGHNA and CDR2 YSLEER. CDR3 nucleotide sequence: TGCGCCAGCAGCCAAGGGACAGGGGGCCTCTCCCAGACCCAGTACTTC. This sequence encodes CASSQGTGGLSQTQYF.

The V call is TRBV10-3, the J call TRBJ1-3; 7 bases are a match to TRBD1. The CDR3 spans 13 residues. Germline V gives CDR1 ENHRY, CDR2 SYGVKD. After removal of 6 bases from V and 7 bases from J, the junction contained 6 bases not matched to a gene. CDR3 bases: TGTGCCATCAGGCGGGACAGCGGGAACACCATATATTTT. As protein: CAIRRDSGNTIYF.

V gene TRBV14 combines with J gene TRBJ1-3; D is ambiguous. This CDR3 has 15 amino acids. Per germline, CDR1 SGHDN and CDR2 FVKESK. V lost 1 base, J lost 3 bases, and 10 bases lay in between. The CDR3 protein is CASSQVYGFGNTIYF. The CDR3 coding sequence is TGTGCCAGCAGCCAAGTCTATGGTTTTGGAAACACCATATATTTT.

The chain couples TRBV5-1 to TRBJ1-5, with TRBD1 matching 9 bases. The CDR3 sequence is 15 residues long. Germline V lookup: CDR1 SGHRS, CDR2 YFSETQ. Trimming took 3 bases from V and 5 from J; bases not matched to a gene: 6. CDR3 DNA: TGCGCCAGCAGCTGGGGACAGGGTGGCGATCAGCCCCAGCATTTT. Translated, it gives CASSWGQGGDQPQHF.

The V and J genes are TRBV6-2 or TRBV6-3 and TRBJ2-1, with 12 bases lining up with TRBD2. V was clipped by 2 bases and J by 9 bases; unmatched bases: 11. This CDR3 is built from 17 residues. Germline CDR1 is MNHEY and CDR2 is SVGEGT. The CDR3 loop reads CASSYAILAGGPSEQFF. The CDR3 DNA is TGTGCCAGCAGTTACGCCATCCTAGCGGGAGGGCCGTCTGAGCAGTTCTTC.